This passage covers 13 T cell receptor beta chains from one sample sequenced in a study of shared clonotypes between healthy human individuals. Assay: immunoSEQ multiplex PCR; the TCRdb copy retains only in-frame clones and omits some. The sample carries over a million clones, about four fifths recorded once. The specimen sequenced was memory CD4+ T cells from PBMCs. Regarding subset: CD45RA-negative fraction. The origin of the receptors is a man aged 18 to 35 in good health. Some clones in this sample may be carry-over from other donors' samples.

V is TRBV7-9 and J is TRBJ2-2; TRBD2 aligns across 9 bases. Germline-derived CDR1 and CDR2 are SEHNR and FQNEAQ (reference sequence). The V gene end was trimmed by 1 base and the J gene end by 6 bases; junction bases not matched to a gene: 12. The CDR3 has 18 residues. In DNA form, the CDR3 reads TGTGCCAGCAGCTTAGTATTAGGCGCGGGAGGGCCCGCCGGGGAGCTGTTTTTT. As protein: CASSLVLGAGGPAGELFF.

The rearrangement joins TRBV27 to TRBJ2-5; 7 nucleotides match TRBD1. Germline V gene data show CDR1 as MNHEY and CDR2 as SMNVEV (reference sequence). CDR3 length: 14 amino acids. V shed 3 bases and J 4 bases; nucleotides not matched to a gene: 5. CDR3 loop: CASSLDRSRETQYF. The CDR3 nucleotides read TGTGCCAGCAGTTTGGACAGGTCACGAGAGACCCAGTACTTC.

The rearrangement uses TRBV4-3 and TRBJ1-5; TRBD1 might be the D (6 bases). V lost 0 bases and J lost 3, with 9 bases in between. This CDR3 has 15 residues. Germline V lookup: CDR1 LGHNA, CDR2 YSLEER. CDR3 residues: CASSQDEGDNQPQHF. CDR3 DNA sequence: TGCGCCAGCAGCCAAGATGAGGGGGACAATCAGCCCCAGCATTTT.

This clone was observed many times. The chain joins TRBV29-1 to TRBJ2-7, with 7 bases aligning to TRBD1. The CDR3 loop spans 13 amino acids. J lost 3 bases, V lost 6 bases, and 8 bases had no gene match. CDR1 SQVTM and CDR2 ANQGSEA come from the germline V gene. CDR3 DNA: TGCAGCGTAAACAGGGGTTCGGGCTACGAGCAGTACTTC. The encoded protein is CSVNRGSGYEQYF.

The V gene is TRBV2, the J gene TRBJ2-3; D is perhaps TRBD2 (5 bases). This CDR3 spans 14 amino acids. V dropped 3 bases and J dropped 0 bases, with 7 bases sitting between them. CDR1 is SNHLY, CDR2 FYNNEI, per germline. CDR3 coding DNA: TGTGCCAGCAGTGACAGGACTAGCACAGATACGCAGTATTTT. Its translation: CASSDRTSTDTQYF.

The chain links TRBV6-1 to TRBJ1-2; TRBD1 is a possible D gene (5 bases). This CDR3 spans 13 amino acids. With 8 bases removed from V and 4 bases from J, the gap between germline ends came to 14 bases. Germline CDR1 reads MNHNS; CDR2 reads SASEGT. Here the CDR3 reads CASVWDGSYGYTF. The CDR3 bases are TGTGCCAGCGTATGGGACGGCAGCTATGGCTACACCTTC.

The chain carries TRBV30 and TRBJ2-6, with a weak D call TRBD2 (5 bases). Germline V gene data show CDR1 as GTSNPN and CDR2 as SVGIG (reference sequence). The V gene lost 4 bases and the J gene lost 4 bases, with 14 bases spanning the gap. The CDR3 is 15 amino acids. In nucleotides, the CDR3 is TGTGCCTGGAAGCCCCGGGGATTGGGGGCCAACGTCCTGACTTTC. Its protein is CAWKPRGLGANVLTF.

This clone was found once. The identical CDR3 is also encoded by other nucleotide sequences in the sample. V usage is TRBV18 and J usage is TRBJ1-2; perhaps TRBD1 as D (5 bases). Trimming removed 0 bases at V and 6 bases at J, with 14 bases between. Germline-derived CDR1 and CDR2 are KGHSH and LQKENI. This CDR3 is 15 amino acids long. As DNA, the CDR3 is TGTGCCAGCTCACCACCGGGGCAGGGCGTGGATGGCTACACCTTC. Amino acid sequence: CASSPPGQGVDGYTF.

The chain couples TRBV5-6 to TRBJ2-7, with a weak D call TRBD2 (6 bases). Germline CDR1 and CDR2: SGHDT and YYEEEE. The CDR3 contains 15 residues. V lost 0 bases and J lost 2, with 12 bases in between. The CDR3 DNA reads as TGTGCCAGCAGCTTGGGGACCGGGGAGGCCTACGAGCAGTACTTC. It yields the protein CASSLGTGEAYEQYF.

Remarks on this clone: The junction departs from the called germline gene at one end, perhaps through a read error. This chain connects TRBV5-1 to TRBJ1-2, with a weak D call TRBD1 (6 bases). Germline V CDR1 and CDR2: SGHRS, YFSETQ. This CDR3 is built from 15 residues. The chain's CDR3 is CASSLVGAGEEGYTF. CDR3 nucleotide sequence: TGTGCCAGCAGCTTGGTGGGTGCAGGGGAGGAGGGCTACACCTTC.

V is TRBV18 and J is TRBJ2-2; 11 bases match TRBD2. Looked up from germline, CDR1 is KGHSH and CDR2 is LQKENI. Trimming took 4 bases from V and 6 from J; bases not matched to a gene: 4. This CDR3 region has 15 residues. CDR3 bases: TGTGCCAGCTCACAGGGACTAGCGGACCCCGGGGAGCTGTTTTTT. Encoded protein: CASSQGLADPGELFF.

To note about this clone: The same CDR3 can be traced to other DNA sequences in this sample. The rearrangement joins TRBV6-1 to TRBJ1-2; 7 positions agree with TRBD1. The junction had 3 bases not matched to a gene; V was cut back by 4 bases and J by 4 bases. This CDR3 contains 13 residues. Germline loops: CDR1 MNHNS, CDR2 SASEGT. The chain's CDR3 is CASSGQGRYGYTF. The CDR3 DNA follows: TGTGCCAGCAGTGGACAGGGCCGCTATGGCTACACCTTC.

The rearrangement links TRBV5-4 to TRBJ1-2; D unclear. Germline assignment: CDR1 SGHNT and CDR2 YYREEE (reference sequence). Between the trimmed V and J ends, which lost 1 base and 2 bases, there was a span of 12 bases. CDR3 length equals 15 residues. The CDR3 loop is CASSLSLRSNYGYTF. Here the CDR3 DNA reads TGTGCCAGCAGCTTGTCTTTACGGAGCAACTATGGCTACACCTTC.